Listed below are T cell receptor beta chains from one sample, sequenced in a study of regulatory T cells in long-lasting Graves disease. TCRdb reprocessed the multiplex PCR reads with MiXCR, giving one entry per CDR3 protein. Here the sample spans some 430,000 distinct CDR3 sequences, 20% to 25% being singletons. This specimen was peripheral blood mononuclear cells (PBMCs), taken when the disease was refractory, from a patient treated with antithyroid drugs. The receptors were gathered from a female donor with Graves disease. The CDR3 runs from the conserved cysteine through the conserved F or W. D genes are given only for firm matches. Clone size appears in some rows only: once, few, many, or a class for an expanded clone.

J gene	V gene	D gene	clone size	CDR3 DNA	CDR3 protein
TRBJ2-2	TRBV28	TRBD2	.	TGTGCCAGCAGTTTATTCGGGGAACTAGCGGGAGTCTACGGGGAGCTGTTTTTT	CASSLFGELAGVYGELFF
TRBJ2-2	TRBV5-6	TRBD1	.	TGTGCCAGCAGCTCAGTGACGGGACAGGGGGCGAACCCGAACACCGGGGAGCTGTTTTTT	CASSSVTGQGANPNTGELFF
TRBJ1-4	TRBV4-3	.	.	TGCGCCAGCAGCCAAGCAAGATTGGCCGCTAATGAAAAACTGTTTTTT	CASSQARLAANEKLFF
TRBJ1-5	TRBV7-2	.	few	TGTGCCAGCAGCATATTGAATCAGCCCCAGCATTTT	CASSILNQPQHF
TRBJ1-4	TRBV7-9	.	few	TGTGCCAGCAGCTCCCATGGGCGATGGGAAAAACTGTTTTTT	CASSSHGRWEKLFF
TRBJ1-5	TRBV28	.	.	TGTGCCAGCAAGCCCCACCGCGCCGATCAGCCCCAGCATTTT	CASKPHRADQPQHF
TRBJ2-6	TRBV6-1	.	.	TGTGCCAGCGGTAGGACAGCCCCCCTCTCTGGGGCCAACGTCCTGACTTTC	CASGRTAPLSGANVLTF
TRBJ2-5	TRBV2	TRBD2	.	TGTGCCAGCAGCGCCTTGGCTAGCGGGAGTTCAGAGACCCAGTACTTC	CASSALASGSSETQYF
TRBJ1-4	TRBV3-1	.	many	TGTGCCAGCAGAGGCAGCGTTAATGAAAAACTGTTTTTT	CASRGSVNEKLFF
TRBJ2-7	TRBV15	TRBD2	.	TGTGCCACCAGCCCCAGTCTAGCGGACTACGAGCAGTACTTC	CATSPSLADYEQYF
TRBJ2-2	TRBV12-3/TRBV12-4	.	few	TGTGCCAGCTTCACCGGGGAGCTGTTTTTT	CASFTGELFF